This T cell receptor (beta chain) was identified in a study of human thymus T cells. The CDR3 length is 12 residues. With 10 bases removed from V and 7 bases from J, the gap between germline ends came to 13 bases. CDR1 ENHRY and CDR2 SYGVKD come from the germline V gene. Clones were read by immunoSEQ multiplex PCR, and TCRdb kept only the in-frame ones, dropping some. The repertoire consists of around 44,000 clones, with around 94% occurring once and the leading ten covering around 0.12%. Sample: blood. The origin of this receptor is a boy under two years old with a congenital heart defect but otherwise immunologically healthy. This chain connects TRBV10-3 to TRBJ2-2; possibly TRBD1 or TRBD2 for D (7 bases each). As DNA, the CDR3 is TGTGCCACGACAGGGAGGGTCGGGGAGCTGTTTTTT. Protein product: CATTGRVGELFF.